This TCR beta chain was sequenced in a study of cytomegalovirus exposure and HLA in healthy donors. Trimming cost V 2 bases and J 2 bases; bases outside gene matches: 2. Germline V gene sequence: CDR1 SNHLY, CDR2 FYNNEI. The CDR3 is made up of 14 amino acids. 13 Jbeta primers and 60 Vbeta primers were used for the PCR. Data came from immunoSEQ multiplex PCR; TCRdb stores just in-frame clones and leaves some out. Among roughly 84,000 clones listed, approximately 79% were seen once. The sequenced material came from PBMCs. The chain joins TRBV2 to TRBJ2-5; 7 bases match TRBD1. This sequence originates from a human donor in good health. This chain's CDR3 is CASSEQGQQETQYF. The CDR3 coding sequence is TGTGCCAGCAGTGAACAGGGACAGCAAGAGACCCAGTACTTC.